What follows is one TCR beta chain and its context. Germline V gene data show CDR1 as SGHNT and CDR2 as YYREEE (reference sequence). There are 14 residues in the CDR3. The V and J ends lost 4 bases and 0 bases, in that order; junction bases with no gene match: 3. Clones were read by immunoSEQ multiplex PCR, and TCRdb kept only the in-frame ones, dropping some. The table shows about 320,000 clones, with 85% to 90% occurring only once. The sample belongs to a study of Ad26.COV2.S vaccination and SARS-CoV-2 variants. Treatment specified: over 15 received Ad26.COV2.S at low or high dose, single or two shots; 5 received placebo; per-sample allocation not given. Specimen acquisition occurred on day 63 following the initial vaccine or placebo injection.

The chain has TRBV5-4 and TRBJ1-1; TRBD1 aligns across 7 bases. This TCR derives from a person aged 18 to 59 who received the Ad26.COV2.S COVID-19 vaccine or a placebo. This specimen was peripheral blood, taken in a trial of Ad26.COV2.S vaccine versus placebo. In DNA, the CDR3 is TGTGCCAGCAGCCGGACAGGAGTGAACACTGAAGCTTTCTTT. Protein product: CASSRTGVNTEAFF.